These T cell receptor beta chains were read from a single sample in a study of shared clonotypes between healthy human individuals. Sequenced by immunoSEQ multiplex PCR; TCRdb stores in-frame clones only, minus some. The profile shows 2 million to 3 million clones, 93% of them singletons. The sequenced sample was naive CD4+ T cells from PBMCs. Receptor source: a man aged 18 to 30 in good health. Some clones in this sample may be carry-over from other donors' samples. Each CDR3 is given with its conserved first and last residue. A D gene is named only where the DNA matches it firmly. The size field is filled for only some rows; it gives once, few, many or a size class.

d_call,clone_size,v_call,j_call,cdr3_nt,cdr3_aa
.,.,TRBV19,TRBJ1-5,TGTGCCAGCTCCCGACGGCTAGTGGATGGTCAGCCCCAGCATTTT,CASSRRLVDGQPQHF
TRBD1,.,TRBV4-2,TRBJ2-1,TGTGCCAGCAGCCAAGATAACAGGGGTCCCTACAATGAGCAGTTCTTC,CASSQDNRGPYNEQFF
.,.,TRBV7-2,TRBJ1-2,TGTGCCAGCAGCTTAGTCGGAGGGGGGGCGTCCTATGGCTACACCTTC,CASSLVGGGASYGYTF
TRBD2,.,TRBV9,TRBJ2-3,TGTGCCAGCAGCGGAGTAGCGGGAATCACAGATACGCAGTATTTT,CASSGVAGITDTQYF
TRBD2,.,TRBV5-1,TRBJ2-1,TGCGCCAGCAGCATCACTAGCGGCTCCTCCTACAATGAGCAGTTCTTC,CASSITSGSSYNEQFF
.,.,TRBV19,TRBJ1-5,TGTGCCAGTAGTGCACGAGGGGTAAAGGGCAATCAGCCCCAGCATTTT,CASSARGVKGNQPQHF
.,.,TRBV27,TRBJ1-1,TGTGCCAGCAGTTTTGGGATACAGGGGAACACTGAAGCTTTCTTT,CASSFGIQGNTEAFF
.,.,TRBV9,TRBJ2-1,TGTGCCAGCAGCCCCGGGCGCACCACCTACAATGAGCAGTTCTTC,CASSPGRTTYNEQFF
.,.,TRBV18,TRBJ1-1,TGTGCCAGCTCACCACCAGGCAGGGAGGACACTGAAGCTTTCTTT,CASSPPGREDTEAFF
.,once,TRBV5-6,TRBJ1-4,TGTGCCAGCAGCCTTGCTAAAAATCCCGCTTGGGAAAAACTGTTTTTT,CASSLAKNPAWEKLFF
.,.,TRBV27,TRBJ2-7,TGTGCCAGCAGTCCCCTCCAGCGGAGGAGCTCCTACGAGCAGTACTTC,CASSPLQRRSSYEQYF
.,.,TRBV27,TRBJ1-2,TGTGCCAGCAGTTTAGCAGGTCGAGGGGGATATGGCTACACCTTC,CASSLAGRGGYGYTF
.,once,TRBV9,TRBJ2-5,TGTGCCAGCAGCTTCCTTGCCGAAATCGAGACCCAGTACTTC,CASSFLAEIETQYF
.,once,TRBV19,TRBJ1-3,TGTGCCAGTAGCGACCTATCTGGAAACACCATATATTTT,CASSDLSGNTIYF
.,.,TRBV5-1,TRBJ2-5,TGCGCCAGCAGCTCAGGGGAAGCGGTAGAGACCCAGTACTTC,CASSSGEAVETQYF
TRBD1,.,TRBV28,TRBJ2-1,TGTGCCAGCAGTTTGGCCGGACAGGGGGCTGGTAATGAGCAGTTCTTC,CASSLAGQGAGNEQFF
TRBD1,.,TRBV5-1,TRBJ2-5,TGCGCCAGCAGCGCAGGACAGGGTCAGGAGACCCAGTACTTC,CASSAGQGQETQYF
TRBD2,.,TRBV5-1,TRBJ2-2,TGCGCCAGCAACATAGCGGGAGGGTCAGAGCTGTTTTTT,CASNIAGGSELFF
TRBD2,.,TRBV7-2,TRBJ2-3,TGTGCCAGCAGCTGGGGGACTAGCGCCCGCACAGATACGCAGTATTTT,CASSWGTSARTDTQYF
.,.,TRBV27,TRBJ2-5,TGTGCCAGCAGTTTATCGTACAGGGATCTAGAGACCCAGTACTTC,CASSLSYRDLETQYF
.,.,TRBV5-4,TRBJ2-7,TGTGCCAGCAGCTTCGCCTCTTCCTCCTACGAGCAGTACTTC,CASSFASSSYEQYF
.,.,TRBV19,TRBJ2-5,TGTGCCAGCCACCCAACAGGGACCGGACAAGAGACCCAGTACTTC,CASHPTGTGQETQYF
.,.,TRBV5-1,TRBJ1-3,TGCGCCAGCAGCTTGGGAGCCTCTGGAAACACCATATATTTT,CASSLGASGNTIYF
.,once,TRBV25-1,TRBJ1-4,TGTGCCAGCAGTCTGCGGCTTCTGGATCCAACTAATGAAAAACTGTTTTTT,CASSLRLLDPTNEKLFF
TRBD1,.,TRBV28,TRBJ2-1,TGTGCCAGCAGTTCACGTTTGAGACAGGGGCCCTACAATGAGCAGTTCTTC,CASSSRLRQGPYNEQFF
.,.,TRBV9,TRBJ1-5,TGTGCCAGCAGCGAGAGTAACGGCAATCAGCCCCAGCATTTT,CASSESNGNQPQHF
TRBD1,few,TRBV28,TRBJ1-3,TGTGCCAGCAGTTTATTGGGACAGGGGACTGGAAACACCATATATTTT,CASSLLGQGTGNTIYF
.,.,TRBV19,TRBJ1-1,TGTGCCAGTAGTATAGATCGGGCAGTCAGCACTGAAGCTTTCTTT,CASSIDRAVSTEAFF
TRBD2,once,TRBV7-2,TRBJ2-3,TGTGCCAGCAGCCTAGCGGGAGGGACCACAGATACGCAGTATTTT,CASSLAGGTTDTQYF
TRBD1,.,TRBV19,TRBJ2-1,TGTGCCAGTAGTTCGCACCCGGGACAGCCCTACAATGAGCAGTTCTTC,CASSSHPGQPYNEQFF
.,.,TRBV7-6,TRBJ2-3,TGTGCCAGCAGCTTAAGTTACGGGAGTCCCGCAGATACGCAGTATTTT,CASSLSYGSPADTQYF
.,.,TRBV28,TRBJ1-2,TGTGCCAGCAGTCCCCACACGGATGGCTACACCTTC,CASSPHTDGYTF
.,once,TRBV11-3,TRBJ2-1,TGTGCCAGCAGCCGCCGGGACTTCCATGAGCAGTTCTTC,CASSRRDFHEQFF
TRBD2,.,TRBV2,TRBJ2-5,TGTGCCAGCATCCTAGGCCCCGGGAGGGGTGAGACCCAGTACTTC,CASILGPGRGETQYF
.,.,TRBV6-1,TRBJ1-1,TGTGCCAGCAGTTCTATGGAGGACACTGAAGCTTTCTTT,CASSSMEDTEAFF
TRBD2,.,TRBV5-1,TRBJ2-7,TGCGCCAGCAACCTCGAACCTAACCTAGCGGGGTACGAGCAGTACTTC,CASNLEPNLAGYEQYF
TRBD1,.,TRBV10-3,TRBJ2-7,TGTGCCATCAGCGGACAGGGGTACGAGCAGTACTTC,CAISGQGYEQYF
TRBD1,.,TRBV6-5,TRBJ1-1,TGTGCCAGCAGTTCCGACAGGGACACTGAAGCTTTCTTT,CASSSDRDTEAFF
TRBD2,.,TRBV5-1,TRBJ2-7,TGCGCCAGCAGACTCACTAGCGGGTTCGCCTACGAGCAGTACTTC,CASRLTSGFAYEQYF
.,.,TRBV4-1,TRBJ2-5,TGCGCCAGCAGTGTCTCGGTCCAAGAGACCCAGTACTTC,CASSVSVQETQYF
.,.,TRBV28,TRBJ2-7,TGTGCCAGCAGGTGGGTACAGGGCTCCTACGAGCAGTACTTC,CASRWVQGSYEQYF
.,.,TRBV7-2,TRBJ2-3,TGTGCCAGCAGCACGTGGACTTCTAGCACAGATACGCAGTATTTT,CASSTWTSSTDTQYF
TRBD1,.,TRBV25-1,TRBJ1-6,TGTGCCAGCAGTGATCCGCCGGGACAGGGAAGAACACCCCTCCACTTT,CASSDPPGQGRTPLHF
.,.,TRBV2,TRBJ1-2,TGTGCCAGCAGTGCCGAGAACTATGGCTACACCTTC,CASSAENYGYTF
TRBD1,.,TRBV10-3,TRBJ1-1,TGTGCCATCGGAGGGCAGGGGGCATTGACTGAAGCTTTCTTT,CAIGGQGALTEAFF
.,.,TRBV25-1,TRBJ2-3,TGTGCCAGCACCCTCGGGGGTGGAAGCACAGATACGCAGTATTTT,CASTLGGGSTDTQYF
.,.,TRBV28,TRBJ2-7,TGTGCCAGCAGTTTAGGATACGAGCAGTACTTC,CASSLGYEQYF
TRBD1,.,TRBV27,TRBJ2-4,TGTGCCAGCCAGATTCACGGGACAGGGGAGAACATTCAGTACTTC,CASQIHGTGENIQYF
.,few,TRBV28,TRBJ1-4,TGTGCCAGCCACGGGGAGGGAAATGAAAAACTGTTTTTT,CASHGEGNEKLFF
.,.,TRBV5-1,TRBJ2-1,TGCGCCAGCAGCTTGGTGGGGCTAGCCTCCTACAATGAGCAGTTCTTC,CASSLVGLASYNEQFF
.,.,TRBV18,TRBJ1-2,TGTGCCAGCTCACCAAATAGGGGCCCCTATGGCTACACCTTC,CASSPNRGPYGYTF